This T cell receptor beta chain came from a study of blood T cell repertoires in COVID-19. Background on the study: From the United States, Italy and Spain came samples of acute and convalescent COVID-19. PBMCs, B-cell-depleted T cells, or T cells were the source of the cDNA or gDNA that made up the material.

Germline CDR1 MGHDK, CDR2 SYGVNS. The V end was cut by 4 bases, the J end by 5 bases, with 9 bases between. The CDR3 has 14 amino acids. Original methodology: Amplification of reference gene primers was used by the study to estimate nucleated cell counts. Profiling relied on immunoSEQ multiplex PCR, and the TCRdb table lists in-frame clones only, not all of them. D and trimming were read from the DNA, whereas the V and J calls and clone size are those reported in that table. The sample carries fewer than 95,000 clones, 72% recorded once. This clone appeared a few times. The sample taken for sequencing was peripheral blood. This receptor was obtained from an elderly woman with acute or convalescent COVID-19. The chain uses TRBV25-1 and TRBJ1-6; a possible D gene is TRBD1 (5 bases). CDR3 region: CASSVTGHNSPLHF. The CDR3 bases are TGTGCCAGCAGTGTTACAGGCCATAATTCACCCCTCCACTTT.